The clone carrying this T cell receptor beta chain occurred a few times. Antigen unknown. This specimen comes from a study of early T cells in non-severe SARS-CoV-2 infection. Looking at the study overall: Chains stayed unpaired after sequencing of bulk RNA from unsorted whole blood.

Study results and caveats: VDJdb matching, biased toward anti-spike CD8 responses, missed private and CD4 specificities.

Attachment of unique molecular identifiers was made to individual cDNA molecules. TCRdb called the 5' RACE reads again in MiXCR, with one record for every CDR3 protein. The sample carries under 70,000 distinct CDR3 sequences, around 7.7% recorded once. Germline CDR1 is MNHNY and CDR2 is SVGAGI (reference sequence). The CDR3 has 11 amino acids. V lost 6 bases, J lost 8 bases, and 8 bases lay in between. The chain employs TRBV6-6 and TRBJ2-1; no firm D call. The sequence derives from an adult who was a healthcare worker with PCR-confirmed SARS-CoV-2 infection or an uninfected control (not recorded which). This sample comprised whole blood, obtained at baseline. The CDR3 nucleotides are TGTGCCAGCAGGATGGGTGATGAGCAGTTCTTC. Translating it yields CASRMGDEQFF.